This T cell receptor beta chain stems from a study of spatial heterogeneity in lung cancer. Study overall: Consistently, beta-chain sequences turned up in larger numbers than alpha-chain sequences did. The study observed each unique TCR and UMI combination more than ten times on average in raw reads.

Time point here: sample taken at primary tumor resection. Sequencing covered unsorted whole RNA taken from tumor, nontumor lung or frozen PBMC. Donation came from over 60 patients with untreated early-stage non-small cell lung cancer. This clonotype was detected many times. The presence of a unique molecular identifier marked each TCR cDNA molecule. From the 5' RACE reads, TCRdb called clonotypes with MiXCR, one entry per CDR3 protein. The sample lists approximately 6,900 distinct CDR3 sequences; roughly 3.9% were seen once. The CDR3 consists of 16 residues. CDR1 and CDR2 from the germline V gene are SGHRS and YFSETQ. The V and J ends lost 3 bases and 0 bases respectively, with 10 bases between them.

Specimen: normal lung tissue next to the tumor, collected at surgery. This clonotype was sampled from a female donor with early-stage non-small cell lung cancer. This chain connects TRBV5-1 to TRBJ2-6; the D gene could be TRBD1 or TRBD2 (5 bases each). The CDR3 nucleotides read TGCGCCAGCAGCTATTCTGGGGGCTCTGGGGCCAACGTCCTGACTTTC. Translating it yields CASSYSGGSGANVLTF.